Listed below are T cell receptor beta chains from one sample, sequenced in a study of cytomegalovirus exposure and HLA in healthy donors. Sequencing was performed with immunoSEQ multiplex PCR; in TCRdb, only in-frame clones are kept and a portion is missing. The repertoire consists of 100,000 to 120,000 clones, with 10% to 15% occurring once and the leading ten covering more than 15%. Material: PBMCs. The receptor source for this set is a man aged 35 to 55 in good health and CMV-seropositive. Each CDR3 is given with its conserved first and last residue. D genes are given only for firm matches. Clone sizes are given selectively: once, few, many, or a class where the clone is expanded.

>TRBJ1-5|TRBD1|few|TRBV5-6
TGTGCCAGCAGCCGGCTGGGTGGGACAGGGTTTGAAAGGGATCAGCCCCAGCATTTT
CASSRLGGTGFERDQPQHF
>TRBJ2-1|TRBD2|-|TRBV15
TGTGCCACTGGAGCCGAGCGGGAGCCCTACAATGAGCAGTTCTTC
CATGAEREPYNEQFF
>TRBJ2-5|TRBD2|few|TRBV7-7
TGTGCTAGCAGCTTAGGTCTAGCGGGTTTAGAGGAGACCCAGTACTTC
CASSLGLAGLEETQYF
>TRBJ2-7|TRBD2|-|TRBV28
TGTGCCAGCAGTTCCGGGACTACCTCCTACGAGCAGTACTTC
CASSSGTTSYEQYF
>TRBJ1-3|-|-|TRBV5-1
TGCGCCAGCAGCTATGAGTACTCTGGAAACACCATATATTTT
CASSYEYSGNTIYF
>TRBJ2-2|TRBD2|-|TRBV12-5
TGTGCTAGTGGTTTACCGGGACTAGCGGGGACCGTGCTGTTTTTT
CASGLPGLAGTVLFF
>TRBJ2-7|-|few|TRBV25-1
TGTGCCAGCAGTAGGAAAGGGGCCTACGAGCAGTACTTC
CASSRKGAYEQYF
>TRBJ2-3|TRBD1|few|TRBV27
TGTGCCAGCAGTCCTGGACAGGGAGTAGGTACGCAGTATTTT
CASSPGQGVGTQYF
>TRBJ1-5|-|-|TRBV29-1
TGCAGCGTGGGAATTGGGGCAGGAGATCAGCCCCAGCATTTT
CSVGIGAGDQPQHF
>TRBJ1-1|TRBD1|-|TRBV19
TGTGCCAGTAGTGCCGCCCCGGGACAGGGGAACACTGAAGCTTTCTTT
CASSAAPGQGNTEAFF
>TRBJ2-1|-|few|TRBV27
TGTGCCAGCAGTGAAGTTAGCGGCAATGAGCAGTTCTTC
CASSEVSGNEQFF
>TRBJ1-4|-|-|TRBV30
TGTGCCTGGAGTGCCGACAGTTCCCTTAATGAAAAACTGTTTTTT
CAWSADSSLNEKLFF
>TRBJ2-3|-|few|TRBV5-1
TGCGCCAGCAGCTTGGGGGGCCGCAGGGAGGAGCAGTATTTT
CASSLGGRREEQYF
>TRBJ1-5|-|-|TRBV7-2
TGTGCCAGCAGCTTAGGACACATCAATCAGCCCCAGCATTTT
CASSLGHINQPQHF
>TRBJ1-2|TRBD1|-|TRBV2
TGTGCCAGCACCGTCGGGACAGGGGGCTATGGCTACACCTTC
CASTVGTGGYGYTF
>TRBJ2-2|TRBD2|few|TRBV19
TGTGCCAGTAGTAAAACTAGCGGGGGATGGGTCGGGGAGCTGTTTTTT
CASSKTSGGWVGELFF
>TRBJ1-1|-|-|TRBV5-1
TGCGCCAGCAGAGAGGCAGGGGACACTGAAGCTTTCTTT
CASREAGDTEAFF
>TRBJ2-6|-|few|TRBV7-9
TGTGCCAGCAGCTTGATGACAGCCAGCTCTGGGGCCAACGTCCTGACTTTC
CASSLMTASSGANVLTF
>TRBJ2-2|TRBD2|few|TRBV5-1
TGCGCCAGCAGCTCGACTAGCTGGGACACCGGGGAGCTGTTTTTT
CASSSTSWDTGELFF
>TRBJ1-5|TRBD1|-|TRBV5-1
TGCGCCAGCAGCTTGGCCCAGGGGGGGCCCCAGCATTTT
CASSLAQGGPQHF
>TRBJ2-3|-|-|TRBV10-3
TGTGCCATCAGCTCCGCTCTAGGAATAGGAACAGATACGCAGTATTTT
CAISSALGIGTDTQYF
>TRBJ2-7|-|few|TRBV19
TGTGCCAGTAGTATTTCGGGGACATTACTCGACCACGAGCAGTACTTC
CASSISGTLLDHEQYF
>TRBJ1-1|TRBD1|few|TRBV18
TGTGCCAGCTTCCTCAGAACGGACAGGCACACTGAAGCTTTCTTT
CASFLRTDRHTEAFF
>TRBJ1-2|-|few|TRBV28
TGTGCCAGCAGTCCCAGGAACTATGGCTACACCTTC
CASSPRNYGYTF
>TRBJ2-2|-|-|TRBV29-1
TGCAGCGCAGGGGATTACACCGGGGAGCTGTTTTTT
CSAGDYTGELFF
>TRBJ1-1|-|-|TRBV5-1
TGCGCCAGCAGCTTTGAGGGACTGGGCACTGAAGCTTTCTTT
CASSFEGLGTEAFF
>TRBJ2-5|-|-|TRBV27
TGTGCCAGCAGTCCCGGAGGGTTCCAAGAGACCCAGTACTTC
CASSPGGFQETQYF
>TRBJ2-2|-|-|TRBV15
TGTGCCACCACCGGAGGCCTCACCGGGGAGCTGTTTTTT
CATTGGLTGELFF
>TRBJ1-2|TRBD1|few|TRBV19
TGTGCCAGTAGGAAACCGGGACAGGGATATTATGGCTACACCTTC
CASRKPGQGYYGYTF
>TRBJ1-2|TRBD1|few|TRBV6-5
TGTGCCAGCAGGGTGACAGGGTTGGGAGGCTACACCTTC
CASRVTGLGGYTF
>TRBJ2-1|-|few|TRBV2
TGTGCCGCCCTAGGGGCATCAGAGCAGTTCTTC
CAALGASEQFF
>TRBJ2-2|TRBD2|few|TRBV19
TGTGCCAGTAGCCCAGGGACTACGAACACCGGGGAGCTGTTTTTT
CASSPGTTNTGELFF
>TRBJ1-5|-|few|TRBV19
TGTGCCAGTAGTCATGGACAAGATCAGCCCCAGCATTTT
CASSHGQDQPQHF
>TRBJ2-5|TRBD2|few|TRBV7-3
TGTGCCAGCAGCTTAGACGCGGGACTAGCGGGAGGAGAGACCCAGTACTTC
CASSLDAGLAGGETQYF
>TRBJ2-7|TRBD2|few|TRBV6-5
TGTGCCAGCAGAGTAGGGACTAGCCTTGAACAGTACTTC
CASRVGTSLEQYF
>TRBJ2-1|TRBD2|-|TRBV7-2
TGTGCCAGCAGCGAATTTTCTAGCGGGACCTACAATGAGCAGTTCTTC
CASSEFSSGTYNEQFF
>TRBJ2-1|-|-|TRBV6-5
TGTGCCAGCAGCCCAGGGAGCGGGCTATACAATGAGCAGTTCTTC
CASSPGSGLYNEQFF
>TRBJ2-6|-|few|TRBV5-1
TGCGCCAGCAGCCGCGGAGATTTGGGTACTGGGGCCAACGTCCTGACTTTC
CASSRGDLGTGANVLTF
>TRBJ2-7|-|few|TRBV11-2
TGTGCCAGCAGCTTAGGTCAGGTGTTCTACGAGCAGTACTTC
CASSLGQVFYEQYF
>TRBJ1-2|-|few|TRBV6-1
TGTGCCAGCAGTGAAGCAGGGGTTGGCTACACCTTC
CASSEAGVGYTF
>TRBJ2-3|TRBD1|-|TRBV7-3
TGTGCCAGCAGCTTTTACAGGGGGCGAACAGATACGCAGTATTTT
CASSFYRGRTDTQYF
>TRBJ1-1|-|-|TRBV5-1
TGCGCCAGCAGCTTGGTCGGAGGATCGGACACTGAAGCTTTCTTT
CASSLVGGSDTEAFF
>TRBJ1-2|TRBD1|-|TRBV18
TGTGCCAGCTCACGGGACAGGGCTAACTATGGCTACACCTTC
CASSRDRANYGYTF
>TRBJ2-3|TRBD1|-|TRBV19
TGTGCCAGTAGTATGGACAGGGGGCAAGATACGCAGTATTTT
CASSMDRGQDTQYF
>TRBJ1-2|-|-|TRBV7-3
TGTGCCAGCAGCTTAACCAGGGCCAGCGGCTACACCTTC
CASSLTRASGYTF
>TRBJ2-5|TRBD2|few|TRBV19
TGTGCCAGTAGTCGCGGGGGTACGGTTGGGGAGACCCAGTACTTC
CASSRGGTVGETQYF
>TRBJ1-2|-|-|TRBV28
TGTGCCAGCAGGCAGACAGGCCCGATTAACTATGGCTACACCTTC
CASRQTGPINYGYTF
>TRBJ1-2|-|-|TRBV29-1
TGCAGCGTTGATGGCGGGAACGGCTACACCTTC
CSVDGGNGYTF
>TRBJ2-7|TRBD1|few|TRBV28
TGTGCCAGCAGTTCCGGACAGGGACCACCCTACGAGCAGTACTTC
CASSSGQGPPYEQYF
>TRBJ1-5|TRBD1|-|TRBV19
TGTGCCAGTACCGGGGGACAGAATAGCAATCAGCCCCAGCATTTT
CASTGGQNSNQPQHF
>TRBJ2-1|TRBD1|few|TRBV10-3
TGTGCCGCCGGGACAGGGGAAGACAATGAGCAGTTCTTC
CAAGTGEDNEQFF
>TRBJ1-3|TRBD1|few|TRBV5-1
TGCGCCAGCAGCTTAACCGGGACAGGGGTTGGAAACACCATATATTTT
CASSLTGTGVGNTIYF
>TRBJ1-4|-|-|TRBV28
TGTGCCAGCAGTGTCGGGGGGGAGTCGGTAAAACTGTTTTTT
CASSVGGESVKLFF
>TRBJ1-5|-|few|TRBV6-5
TGTGCCAGCAGTCCTCTCCTCAATCAGCCCCAGCATTTT
CASSPLLNQPQHF